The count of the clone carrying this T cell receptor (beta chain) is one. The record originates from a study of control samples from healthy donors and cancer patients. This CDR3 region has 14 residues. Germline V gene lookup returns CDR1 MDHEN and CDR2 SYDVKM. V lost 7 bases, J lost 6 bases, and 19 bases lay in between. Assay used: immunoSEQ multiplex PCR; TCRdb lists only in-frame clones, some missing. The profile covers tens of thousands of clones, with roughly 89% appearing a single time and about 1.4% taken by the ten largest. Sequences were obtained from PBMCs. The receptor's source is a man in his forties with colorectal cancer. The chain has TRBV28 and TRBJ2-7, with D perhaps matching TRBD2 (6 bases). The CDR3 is CASTPSWVGGEQYF. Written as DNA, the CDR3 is TGTGCCAGCACCCCATCCTGGGTCGGGGGCGAGCAGTACTTC. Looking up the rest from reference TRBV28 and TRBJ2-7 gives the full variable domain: DVKVTQSSRYLVKRTGEKVFLECVQDMDHENMFWYRQDPGLGLRLIYFSYDVKMKEKGDIPEGYSVSREKKERFSLILESASTNQTSMYLCASTPSWVGGEQYFGPGTRLTVT.